This T cell receptor (beta chain) was sequenced in a study of blood T cell repertoires in COVID-19. Participants, about 18 to 90 years old, spanned under 25 US areas. Participant reports of clinical history set cohort assignment. Trimming removed 11 bases from V and 7 bases from J, with 18 bases in between. The CDR3 is 12 amino acids. Study processing details: Reference gene primer amplification in the assay estimated nucleated cell counts. Sequencing used immunoSEQ multiplex PCR; TCRdb keeps in-frame clones, though not all of them. From that table come the V and J calls and clone size; the DNA was used to work out D and trimming. The table lists a few hundred thousand clones, approximately 92% of them singletons.

The chain links TRBV12-3 or TRBV12-4 to TRBJ2-7, with TRBD1 as a possible D gene (6 bases). The receptor comes from a woman younger than 35 in a cohort exposed to, infected with or recovered from COVID-19 (not recorded which). Sequenced input: PBMCs or T cells enriched from blood (not recorded which). CDR3 nucleotides: TGTGCCTCTAGCTACTATCAGGGGGAGCAGTACTTC. This translates into CASSYYQGEQYF.